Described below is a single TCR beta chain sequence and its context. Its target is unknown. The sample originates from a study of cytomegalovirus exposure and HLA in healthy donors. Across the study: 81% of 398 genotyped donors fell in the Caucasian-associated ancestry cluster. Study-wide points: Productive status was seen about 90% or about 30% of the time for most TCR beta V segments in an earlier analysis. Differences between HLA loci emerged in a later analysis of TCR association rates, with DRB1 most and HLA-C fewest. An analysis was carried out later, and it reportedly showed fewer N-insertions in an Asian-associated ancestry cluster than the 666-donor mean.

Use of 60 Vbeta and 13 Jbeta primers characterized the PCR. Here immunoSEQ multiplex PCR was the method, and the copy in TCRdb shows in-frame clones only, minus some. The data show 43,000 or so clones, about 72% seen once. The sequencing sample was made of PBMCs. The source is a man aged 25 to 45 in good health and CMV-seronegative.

The CDR3 DNA sequence: TGTGCCAGTAGTACCCTGAGGCAGTACAATGAGCAGTTCTTC. Its translation is CASSTLRQYNEQFF. The chain has TRBV19 and TRBJ2-1, with no clear D. Germline V gene lookup returns CDR1 LNHDA and CDR2 SQIVND (reference sequence). The CDR3 length is 14 residues. The germline V and J ends were trimmed by 4 bases and 4 bases, with 11 bases remaining between them. The variable domain in full, completed from reference TRBV19 and TRBJ2-1, reads DGGITQSPKYLFRKEGQNVTLSCEQNLNHDAMYWYRQDPGQGLRLIYYSQIVNDFQKGDIAEGYSVSREKKESFPLTVTSAQKNPTAFYLCASSTLRQYNEQFFGPGTRLTVL.